The 13 T cell receptor beta chains given below trace back to one sample, sequenced in a study of cytomegalovirus exposure and HLA in healthy donors. 13 Jbeta primers and 60 Vbeta primers were used for the PCR. Libraries were prepared by immunoSEQ multiplex PCR; TCRdb keeps only in-frame clonotypes and omits some of them. The sample has 90,000 to 150,000 clones, 15% to 19% seen once. The sample taken for sequencing was PBMCs. These receptors were taken from a young woman in good health and CMV-seronegative.

This clone was counted a few times. The rearrangement links TRBV4-1 to TRBJ1-1, with TRBD1 as a possible D gene (5 bases). V lost 2 bases to trimming and J lost 1 base, with 8 bases between them. The CDR3 is 14 residues long. Germline CDR1 reads MGHRA; CDR2 reads YSYEKL. Written as DNA, the CDR3 is TGCGCCAGCAGCCAATTAGGACAGAACACTGAAGCTTTCTTT. Translation gives CASSQLGQNTEAFF.

V is TRBV28 and J is TRBJ2-2; D may be TRBD1 (5 bases). Germline assignment: CDR1 MDHEN and CDR2 SYDVKM. The CDR3 sequence is 15 residues long. The V gene lost 2 bases and the J gene lost 4 bases, with 11 bases spanning the gap. The CDR3 DNA is TGTGCCAGCAGTTTAGGCAGGGTGGGCACCGGGGAGCTGTTTTTT. It codes for CASSLGRVGTGELFF.

This clone appeared a few times. This rearrangement joins TRBV4-1 to TRBJ1-1, with a tentative D call TRBD1 (6 bases). CDR3 size: 16 residues. Per the germline V gene, CDR1 is MGHRA and CDR2 is YSYEKL. The V and J ends lost 6 bases and 2 bases respectively, with 19 bases between them. As DNA, the CDR3 is TGCGCCAGCAGAGAGACGTTTGGGACACTCAACACTGAAGCTTTCTTT. Its protein product is CASRETFGTLNTEAFF.

The CDR3 is CASSFPTGTSGSYEQFF. For the CDR3, the DNA is TGTGCCAGCAGTTTCCCCACAGGGACTAGCGGGAGTTATGAGCAGTTCTTC. The chain couples TRBV27 to TRBJ2-1, with TRBD2 matching 14 bases. Germline values: CDR1 MNHEY, CDR2 SMNVEV (reference sequence). The CDR3 totals 17 residues. J lost 8 bases, V lost 3 bases, and 9 bases had no gene match.

This chain connects TRBV28 to TRBJ2-5, with 8 bases aligning to TRBD1. The germline gives CDR1 MDHEN, CDR2 SYDVKM. CDR3 length equals 15 residues. The J segment lost 1 base and the V segment lost 6 bases, leaving 7 bases of the junction unmatched. Written as DNA, the CDR3 is TGTGCCAGCAGAATACCCGGGACAGGCCAAGAGACCCAGTACTTC. Amino acid sequence: CASRIPGTGQETQYF.

The chain uses TRBV9 and TRBJ1-1, with a possible D match to TRBD1 (6 bases). Trimming removed 3 bases from V and 6 bases from J, with 9 bases in between. Germline-derived CDR1 and CDR2 are SGDLS and YYNGEE. The CDR3 consists of 12 residues. The CDR3 region is CASSEQGSEAFF. Written as DNA, the CDR3 is TGTGCCAGCAGCGAACAGGGTTCTGAAGCTTTCTTT.

V usage is TRBV30 and J usage is TRBJ1-1; no clear D. In germline, CDR1 is GTSNPN, CDR2 SVGIG (reference sequence). The CDR3 has 11 residues. The CDR3 loop is CVQGRNTEAFF. CDR3 coding DNA: TGTGTCCAAGGGAGGAACACTGAAGCTTTCTTT.

The CDR3 DNA sequence: TGTGCCAGCAGTTTATGGGACAGGGTTAATCCCCTCCACTTT. Its translation is CASSLWDRVNPLHF. V usage is TRBV28 and J usage is TRBJ1-6, with 8 bases matching TRBD1. This CDR3 is 14 amino acids long. V shed 0 bases, J shed 13 bases, and the junction held 5 bases outside the gene matches. CDR1 is MDHEN, CDR2 SYDVKM, per germline.

This clone has just a few counts. The chain uses TRBV30 and TRBJ1-5; the match to TRBD1 covers 9 bases. CDR3 length: 14 amino acids. Unmatched junction bases numbered 4, after V lost 1 base and J lost 6 bases. The germline V gene has CDR1 GTSNPN and CDR2 SVGIG (reference sequence). This CDR3 is CAWSAGTGSQPQHF. CDR3 DNA: TGTGCCTGGAGTGCAGGGACAGGGAGTCAGCCCCAGCATTTT.

This clone has a handful of counts. This chain joins TRBV5-1 and TRBJ1-4; 8 positions agree with TRBD1. Trimming removed 4 bases from V and 3 bases from J; junction bases left unmatched: 8. This CDR3 contains 16 residues. Germline lookup yields CDR1 SGHRS and CDR2 YFSETQ. Written as DNA, the CDR3 is TGCGCCAGCAGCCGGACAGGGTCCCCTTCTAATGAAAAACTGTTTTTT. As protein: CASSRTGSPSNEKLFF.

In its sample, this clone was seen a few times. This rearrangement joins TRBV7-9 to TRBJ1-2; D perhaps matches TRBD1 (6 bases). V gave up 4 bases and J gave up 4 bases, with 10 bases separating them. The CDR3 runs 13 residues. The germline CDR1 and CDR2 sequences are SEHNR and FQNEAQ (reference sequence). CDR3 DNA sequence: TGTGCCAGCAGCTCACAGGGCTCCTATGGCTACACCTTC. It specifies CASSSQGSYGYTF.

This clone was detected only a few times. This chain connects TRBV6-5 to TRBJ1-4, with TRBD1 as a possible D gene (6 bases). V was clipped by 2 bases and J by 7 bases, with 14 bases between them. The CDR3 runs 15 residues. Germline V CDR1 and CDR2: MNHEY, SVGAGI. CDR3 sequence: CASSYGTTSREKLFF. The CDR3 region has the DNA TGTGCCAGCAGTTACGGGACAACGTCGCGTGAAAAACTGTTTTTT.

The sample holds a few counts of this clone. The chain links TRBV19 to TRBJ2-3; the D gene is possibly TRBD2 (5 bases). Trimming stripped 5 bases from V and 8 bases from J, with 17 bases between. Germline V gene lookup returns CDR1 LNHDA and CDR2 SQIVND (reference sequence). The length of the CDR3 is 14 residues. CDR3 nucleotides: TGTGCCAGTAGTCCCCTAGCTTTGAGAGCTACGCAGTATTTT. It codes for CASSPLALRATQYF.